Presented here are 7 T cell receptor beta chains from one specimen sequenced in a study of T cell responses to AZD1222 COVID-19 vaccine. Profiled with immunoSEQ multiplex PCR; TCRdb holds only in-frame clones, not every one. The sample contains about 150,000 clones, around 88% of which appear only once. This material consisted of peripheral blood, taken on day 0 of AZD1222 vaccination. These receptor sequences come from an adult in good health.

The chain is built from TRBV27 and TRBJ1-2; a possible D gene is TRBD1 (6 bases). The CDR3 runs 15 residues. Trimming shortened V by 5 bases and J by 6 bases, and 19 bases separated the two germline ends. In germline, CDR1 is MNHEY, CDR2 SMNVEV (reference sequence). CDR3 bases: TGTGCCAGCAGTCCACTCACAGGGCTCCCCCATGGCTACACCTTC. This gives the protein CASSPLTGLPHGYTF.

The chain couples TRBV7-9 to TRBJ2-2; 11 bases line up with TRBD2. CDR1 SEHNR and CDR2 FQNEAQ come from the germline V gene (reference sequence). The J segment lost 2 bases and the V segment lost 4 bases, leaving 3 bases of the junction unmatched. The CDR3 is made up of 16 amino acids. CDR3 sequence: CASSSTSGDNTGELFF. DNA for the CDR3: TGTGCCAGCAGCTCGACTAGCGGGGACAACACCGGGGAGCTGTTTTTT.

CDR3 sequence reads: CASRDRGGNQPQHF. Here the CDR3 DNA reads TGTGCCAGCAGGGACAGGGGAGGCAATCAGCCCCAGCATTTT. The V call is TRBV6-6, the J call TRBJ1-5, with 9 bases fitting TRBD1. The germline CDR1 and CDR2 sequences are MNHNY and SVGAGI (reference sequence). With V trimmed by 6 bases and J by 2 bases, 2 bases remained unmatched. The CDR3 is 14 residues long.

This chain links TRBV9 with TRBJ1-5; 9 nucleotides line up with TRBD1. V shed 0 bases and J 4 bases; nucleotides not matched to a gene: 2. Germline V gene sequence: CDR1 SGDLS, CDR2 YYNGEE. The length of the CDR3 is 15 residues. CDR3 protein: CASSVGTGVNQPQHF. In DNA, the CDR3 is TGTGCCAGCAGCGTAGGGACAGGGGTAAATCAGCCCCAGCATTTT. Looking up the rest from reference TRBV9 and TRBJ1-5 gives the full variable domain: DSGVTQTPKHLITATGQRVTLRCSPRSGDLSVYWYQQSLDQGLQFLIQYYNGEERAKGNILERFSAQQFPDLHSELNLSSLELGDSALYFCASSVGTGVNQPQHFGDGTRLSIL.

CDR3 loop: CAISGSGKDTGELFF. The DNA for the CDR3 is TGTGCCATCAGTGGGAGCGGGAAGGACACCGGGGAGCTGTTTTTT. The genes are TRBV10-3 and TRBJ2-2; 7 nucleotides match TRBD2. Trimming at V came to 4 bases and at J to 3 bases, leaving 5 bases not matched to a gene. CDR3 size: 15 residues. Germline V gene lookup returns CDR1 ENHRY and CDR2 SYGVKD.

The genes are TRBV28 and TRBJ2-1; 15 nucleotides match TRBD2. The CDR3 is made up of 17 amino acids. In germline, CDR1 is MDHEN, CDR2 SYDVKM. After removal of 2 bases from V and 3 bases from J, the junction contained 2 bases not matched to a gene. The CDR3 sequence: CASSLRTSGRDYNEQFF. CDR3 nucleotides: TGTGCCAGCAGTTTAAGGACTAGCGGGAGGGACTACAATGAGCAGTTCTTC.

The CDR3 nucleotides are TGTGCCAGCAGTCCCCTCCTTTTGCGGAACTACGAGCAGTACTTC. Translating it yields CASSPLLLRNYEQYF. The V and J genes are TRBV6-1 and TRBJ2-7; D is uncertain. Between the trimmed V and J ends, which lost 5 bases and 3 bases, there was a span of 17 bases. CDR1 is MNHNS and CDR2 is SASEGT in the germline V gene. The CDR3 extends over 15 amino acids.